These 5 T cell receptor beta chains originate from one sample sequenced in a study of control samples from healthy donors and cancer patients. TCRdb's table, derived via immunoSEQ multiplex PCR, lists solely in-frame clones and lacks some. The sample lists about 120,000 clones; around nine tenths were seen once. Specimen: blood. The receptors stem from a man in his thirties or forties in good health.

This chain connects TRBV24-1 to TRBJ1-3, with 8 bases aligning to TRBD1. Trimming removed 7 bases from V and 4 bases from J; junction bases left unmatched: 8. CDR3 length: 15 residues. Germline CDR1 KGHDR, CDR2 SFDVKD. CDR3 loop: CATRSIRGLGNTIYF. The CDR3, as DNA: TGTGCCACCAGATCGATCAGGGGGCTGGGAAACACCATATATTTT.

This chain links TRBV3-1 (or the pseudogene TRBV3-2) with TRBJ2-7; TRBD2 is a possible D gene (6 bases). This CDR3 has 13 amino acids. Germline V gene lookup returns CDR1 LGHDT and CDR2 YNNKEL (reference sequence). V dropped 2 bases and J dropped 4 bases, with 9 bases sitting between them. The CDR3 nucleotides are TGTGCCAGCAGCCAACCGGGAGCTTACGAGCAGTACTTC. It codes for CASSQPGAYEQYF.

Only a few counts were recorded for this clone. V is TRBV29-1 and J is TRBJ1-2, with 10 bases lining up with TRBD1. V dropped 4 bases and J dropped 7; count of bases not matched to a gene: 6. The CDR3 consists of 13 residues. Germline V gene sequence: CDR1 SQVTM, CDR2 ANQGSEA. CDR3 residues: CSVGGQGGSGYTF. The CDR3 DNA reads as TGCAGCGTTGGAGGACAGGGGGGGTCTGGCTACACCTTC.

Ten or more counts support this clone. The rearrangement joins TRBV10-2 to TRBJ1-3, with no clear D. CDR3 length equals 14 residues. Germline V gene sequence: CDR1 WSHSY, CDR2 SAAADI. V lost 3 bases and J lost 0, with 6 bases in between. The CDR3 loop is CASSEWISGNTIYF. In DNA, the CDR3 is TGCGCCAGCAGTGAATGGATCTCTGGAAACACCATATATTTT.

In DNA, the CDR3 is TGCGCCAGCAGCTTGGAAACGGGAATCACTGAAGCTTTCTTT. Translating gives CASSLETGITEAFF. The chain uses TRBV5-1 and TRBJ1-1; D gene unclear. Trimming took off 0 bases at V and 4 bases at J, with 10 bases between the two ends. CDR3 length: 14 residues. Germline-derived CDR1 and CDR2 are SGHRS and YFSETQ.